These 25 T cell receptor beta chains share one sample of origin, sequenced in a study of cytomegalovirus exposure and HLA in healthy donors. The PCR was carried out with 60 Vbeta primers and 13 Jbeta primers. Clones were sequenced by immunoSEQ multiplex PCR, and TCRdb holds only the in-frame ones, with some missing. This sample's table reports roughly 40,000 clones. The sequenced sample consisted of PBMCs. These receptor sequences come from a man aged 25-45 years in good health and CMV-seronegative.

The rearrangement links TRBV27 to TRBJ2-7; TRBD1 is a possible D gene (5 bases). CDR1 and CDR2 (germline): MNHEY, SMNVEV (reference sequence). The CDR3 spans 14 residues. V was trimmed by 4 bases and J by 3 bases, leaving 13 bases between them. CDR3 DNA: TGTGCCAGCAGTTCGGACAAAAAGGGCTACGAGCAGTACTTC. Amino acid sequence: CASSSDKKGYEQYF.

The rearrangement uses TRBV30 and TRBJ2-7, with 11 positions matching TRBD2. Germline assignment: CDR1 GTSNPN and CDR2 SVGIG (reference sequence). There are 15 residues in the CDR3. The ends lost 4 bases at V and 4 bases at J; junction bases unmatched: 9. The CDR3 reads CAWIPIAGGRYEQYF. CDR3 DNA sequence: TGTGCCTGGATCCCAATAGCGGGAGGGCGATACGAGCAGTACTTC.

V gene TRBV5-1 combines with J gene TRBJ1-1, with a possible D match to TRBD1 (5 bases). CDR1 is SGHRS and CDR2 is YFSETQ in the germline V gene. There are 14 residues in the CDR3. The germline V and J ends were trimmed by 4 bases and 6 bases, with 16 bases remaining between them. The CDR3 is CASSGGARRAEAFF. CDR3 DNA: TGCGCCAGCAGCGGAGGGGCTCGACGCGCTGAAGCTTTCTTT.

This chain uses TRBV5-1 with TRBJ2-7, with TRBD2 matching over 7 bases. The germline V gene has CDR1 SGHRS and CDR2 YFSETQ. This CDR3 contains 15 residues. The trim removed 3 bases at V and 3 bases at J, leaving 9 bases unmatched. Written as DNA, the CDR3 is TGCGCCAGCAGCTCCGGGAGGCCCCTGGGCTACGAGCAGTACTTC. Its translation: CASSSGRPLGYEQYF.

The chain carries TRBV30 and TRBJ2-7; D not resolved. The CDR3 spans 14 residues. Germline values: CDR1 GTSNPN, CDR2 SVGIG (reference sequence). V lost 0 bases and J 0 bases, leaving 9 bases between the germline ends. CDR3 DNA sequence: TGTGCCTGGAGTGTCTCCCAGAACTCCTACGAGCAGTACTTC. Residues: CAWSVSQNSYEQYF.

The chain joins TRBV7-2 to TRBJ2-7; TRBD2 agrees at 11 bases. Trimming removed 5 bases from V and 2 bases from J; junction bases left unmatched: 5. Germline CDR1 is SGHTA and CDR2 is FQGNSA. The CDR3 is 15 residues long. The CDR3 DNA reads TGTGCCAGCAGCCCGGGACTAGCGGAAGCCTACGAGCAGTACTTC. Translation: CASSPGLAEAYEQYF. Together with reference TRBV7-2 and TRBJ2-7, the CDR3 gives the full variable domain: GAGVSQSPSNKVTEKGKDVELRCDPISGHTALYWYRQSLGQGLEFLIYFQGNSAPDKSGLPSDRFSAERTGGSVSTLTIQRTQQEDSAVYLCASSPGLAEAYEQYFGPGTRLTVT.

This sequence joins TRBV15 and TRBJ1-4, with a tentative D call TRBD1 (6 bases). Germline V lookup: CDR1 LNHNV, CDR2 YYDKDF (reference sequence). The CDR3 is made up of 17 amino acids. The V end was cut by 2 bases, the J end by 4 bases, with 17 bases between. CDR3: CATSRFLQGFDNEKLFF. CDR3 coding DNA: TGTGCCACCAGCAGATTCTTACAGGGCTTCGATAATGAAAAACTGTTTTTT.

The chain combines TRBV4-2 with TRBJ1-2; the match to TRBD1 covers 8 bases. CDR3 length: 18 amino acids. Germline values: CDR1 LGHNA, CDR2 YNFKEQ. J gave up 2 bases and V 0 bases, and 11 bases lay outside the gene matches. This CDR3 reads CASSQDRGQVVSNYGYTF. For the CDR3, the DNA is TGTGCCAGCAGCCAAGATCGGGGACAGGTAGTGTCAAACTATGGCTACACCTTC.

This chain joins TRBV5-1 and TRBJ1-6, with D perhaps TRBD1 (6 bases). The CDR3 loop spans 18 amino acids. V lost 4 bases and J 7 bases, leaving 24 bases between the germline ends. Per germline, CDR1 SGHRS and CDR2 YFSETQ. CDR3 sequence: CASSHASRDIIRNSPLHF. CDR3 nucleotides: TGCGCCAGCAGCCACGCCTCAAGGGACATAATCCGAAATTCACCCCTCCACTTT.

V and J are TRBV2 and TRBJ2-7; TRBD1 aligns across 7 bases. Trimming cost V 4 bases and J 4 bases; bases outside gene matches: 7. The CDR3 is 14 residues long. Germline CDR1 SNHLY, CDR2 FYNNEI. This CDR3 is CASSATGVGYEQYF. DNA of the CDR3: TGTGCCAGCAGTGCAACAGGGGTTGGGTACGAGCAGTACTTC. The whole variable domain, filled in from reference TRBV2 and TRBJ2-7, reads EPEVTQTPSHQVTQMGQEVILRCVPISNHLYFYWYRQILGQKVEFLVSFYNNEISEKSEIFDDQFSVERPDGSNFTLKIRSTKLEDSAMYFCASSATGVGYEQYFGPGTRLTVT.

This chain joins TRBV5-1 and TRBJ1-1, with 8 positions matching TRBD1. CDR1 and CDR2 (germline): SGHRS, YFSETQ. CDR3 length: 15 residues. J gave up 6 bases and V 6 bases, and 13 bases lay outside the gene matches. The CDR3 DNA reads TGCGCCAGCACCCCCCAGGGGGCTCGTAACTCTGAAGCTTTCTTT. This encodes CASTPQGARNSEAFF.

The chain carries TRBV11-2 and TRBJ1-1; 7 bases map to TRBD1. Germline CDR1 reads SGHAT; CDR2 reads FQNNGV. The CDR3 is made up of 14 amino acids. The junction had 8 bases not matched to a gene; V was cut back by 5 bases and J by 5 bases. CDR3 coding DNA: TGTGCCAGCAGCCCCTCAGGGGGTCGAACTGAAGCTTTCTTT. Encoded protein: CASSPSGGRTEAFF. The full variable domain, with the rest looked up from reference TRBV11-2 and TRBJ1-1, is EAGVAQSPRYKIIEKRQSVAFWCNPISGHATLYWYQQILGQGPKLLIQFQNNGVVDDSQLPKDRFSAERLKGVDSTLKIQPAKLEDSAVYLCASSPSGGRTEAFFGQGTRLTVV.

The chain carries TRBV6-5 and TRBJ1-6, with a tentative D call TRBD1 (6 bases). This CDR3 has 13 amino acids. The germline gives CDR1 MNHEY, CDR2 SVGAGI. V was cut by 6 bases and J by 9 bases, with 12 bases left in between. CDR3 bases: TGTGCCAGCAGGCAGGGGCTCGGTTCACCCCTCCACTTT. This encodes CASRQGLGSPLHF.

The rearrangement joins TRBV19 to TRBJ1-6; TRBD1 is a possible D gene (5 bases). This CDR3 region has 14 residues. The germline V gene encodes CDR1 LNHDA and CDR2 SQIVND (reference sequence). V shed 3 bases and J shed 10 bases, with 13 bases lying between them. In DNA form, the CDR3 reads TGTGCCAGTAGTATCGGGGGAATAGAGTCACCCCTCCACTTT. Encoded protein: CASSIGGIESPLHF.

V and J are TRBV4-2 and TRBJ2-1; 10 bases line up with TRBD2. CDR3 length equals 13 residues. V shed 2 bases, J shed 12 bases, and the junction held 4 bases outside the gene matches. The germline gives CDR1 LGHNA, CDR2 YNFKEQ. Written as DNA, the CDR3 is TGTGCCAGCAGCCAAATTCTAGCGGGAGTGCAGTTCTTC. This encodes CASSQILAGVQFF.

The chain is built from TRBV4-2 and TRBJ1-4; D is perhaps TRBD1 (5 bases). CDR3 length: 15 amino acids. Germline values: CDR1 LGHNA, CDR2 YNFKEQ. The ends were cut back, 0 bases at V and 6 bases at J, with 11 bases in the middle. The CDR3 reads CASSQDGAIDEKLFF. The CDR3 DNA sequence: TGTGCCAGCAGCCAAGATGGGGCGATTGATGAAAAACTGTTTTTT.

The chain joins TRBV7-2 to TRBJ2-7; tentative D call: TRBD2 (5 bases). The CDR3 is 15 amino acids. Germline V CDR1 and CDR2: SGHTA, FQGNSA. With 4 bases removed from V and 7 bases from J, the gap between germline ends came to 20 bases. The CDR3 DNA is TGTGCCAGCAGCTCCCGGGGTAGCGCCACGGGAGAGCAGTACTTC. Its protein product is CASSSRGSATGEQYF.

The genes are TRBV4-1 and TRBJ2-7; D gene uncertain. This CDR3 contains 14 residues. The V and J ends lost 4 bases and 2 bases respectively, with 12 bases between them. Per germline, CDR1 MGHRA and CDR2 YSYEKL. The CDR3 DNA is TGCGCCAGCAGCCCCTCGACATGGGCCTACGAGCAGTACTTC. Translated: CASSPSTWAYEQYF.

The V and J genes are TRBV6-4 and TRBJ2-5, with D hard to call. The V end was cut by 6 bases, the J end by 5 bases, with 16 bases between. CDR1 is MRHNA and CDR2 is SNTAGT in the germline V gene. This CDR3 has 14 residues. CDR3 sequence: CASSADGLPETQYF. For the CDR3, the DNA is TGTGCCAGCAGCGCCGATGGGCTTCCGGAGACCCAGTACTTC.

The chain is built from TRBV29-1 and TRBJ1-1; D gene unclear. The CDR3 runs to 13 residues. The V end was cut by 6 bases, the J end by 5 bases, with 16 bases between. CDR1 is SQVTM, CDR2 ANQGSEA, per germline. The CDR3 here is CSVVGLPGTEAFF. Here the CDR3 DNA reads TGCAGCGTGGTGGGCCTGCCGGGGACTGAAGCTTTCTTT.

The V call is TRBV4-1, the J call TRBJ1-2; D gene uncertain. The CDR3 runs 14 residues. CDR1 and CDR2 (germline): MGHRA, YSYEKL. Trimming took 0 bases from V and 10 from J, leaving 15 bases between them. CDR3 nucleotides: TGCGCCAGCAGCCAAGAAGAGCTATCGAGTTTCTACACCTTC. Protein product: CASSQEELSSFYTF.

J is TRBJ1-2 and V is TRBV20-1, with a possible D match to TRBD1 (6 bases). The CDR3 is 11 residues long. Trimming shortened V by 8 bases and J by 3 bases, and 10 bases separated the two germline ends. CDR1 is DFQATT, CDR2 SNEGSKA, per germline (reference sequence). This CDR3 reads CSPQGDYGYTF. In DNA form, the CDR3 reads TGCAGTCCACAGGGTGACTATGGCTACACCTTC.

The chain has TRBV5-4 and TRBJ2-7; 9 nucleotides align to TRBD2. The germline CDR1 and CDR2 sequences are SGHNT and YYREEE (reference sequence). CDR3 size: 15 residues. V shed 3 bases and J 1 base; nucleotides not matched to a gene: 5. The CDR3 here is CASSSLTSGSYEQYF. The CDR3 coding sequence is TGTGCCAGCAGCTCGCTGACTAGCGGTTCCTACGAGCAGTACTTC.

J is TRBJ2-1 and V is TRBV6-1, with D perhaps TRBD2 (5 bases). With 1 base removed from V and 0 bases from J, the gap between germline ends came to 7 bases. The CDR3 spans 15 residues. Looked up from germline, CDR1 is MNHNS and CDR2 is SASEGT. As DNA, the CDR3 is TGTGCCAGCAGTGAAGTTAGCGCCTCCTACAATGAGCAGTTCTTC. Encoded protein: CASSEVSASYNEQFF.

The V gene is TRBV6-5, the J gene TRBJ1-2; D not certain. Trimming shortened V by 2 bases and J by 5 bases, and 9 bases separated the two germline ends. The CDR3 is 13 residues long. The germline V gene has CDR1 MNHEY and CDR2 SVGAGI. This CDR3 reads CASSYRALYGYTF. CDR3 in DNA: TGTGCCAGCAGTTACAGAGCGCTATATGGCTACACCTTC.